The following is a T cell receptor (beta chain) sequence with its context. This clone was counted between two and nine times. What antigen it recognizes has not been identified. No base quality information exists; no much larger clone differs at one position. These data are taken from a study of cytomegalovirus exposure and HLA in healthy donors (dated by TCRdb to the late 2010s). For the study in its entirety: An earlier analysis of several hundred of the donors reported about 250 Gb of sequence data and about 100 million unique TCR beta sequences from some 180 million T cells. Approximately 300 gigabases of sequencing data and roughly 81 million unique TCR sequences made up an early release that covered under 750 HLA-typed donors. Among the roughly 380 genotyped donors, around 81% belonged to the genetic ancestry cluster associated with self-reported Caucasian donors. The study aimed to test whether signatures of past pathogen exposure could be identified by cataloging public T cell receptors. Using immunosequencing, the study profiled T cell repertoires from 666 subjects and related those repertoires to cytomegalovirus serostatus. Besides the first cohort of 550 to 750 subjects, a separate validation cohort made up of over 95 different subjects was used. To predict cytomegalovirus infection status, the study brought together high-throughput TCR immunosequencing, statistical association of individual TCRs with disease status, and machine learning. A later analysis re-analyzed previously published TCR beta repertoires from roughly 600 donors and added high-resolution HLA genotyping to study TCR occurrence patterns. The later analysis used no new phenotypic data to find candidate immune exposures, relying instead on TCR beta sequences and their occurrence across donors. To decide whether each TCR beta V gene segment behaved as functional or pseudogenic, an earlier analysis of some 570 of the donors relied on high-throughput TCR beta sequencing. Donor age, sex, ethnicity and CMV serostatus were compiled together with the repertoire data. In a later genetic analysis, genome-wide SNP genotypes for 398 of the 666 donors were used, and that subset was treated as a discovery cohort. All discovery cohort repertoires had been generated using a single sequencing platform. Class I and class II HLA loci were covered by the typing at four-digit resolution. The number of typed donors differed by locus: about 629-630 for A, B, C, DRB1 and DQB1; 522 for DQA1; 600 to 610 for DPA1; and roughly 470 for DPB1. Roughly 5 DR-DQ haplotypes were handled as single units for association and clustering, since linkage in the cohort was strong. Among over 350 genotyped donors of the cohort, an average of 235,054 unique TCR beta nucleotide sequences were sequenced per donor, approximately 20% of them non-productive. On the study overall, not on this receptor specifically: In a later analysis, some 18,000 TCR beta sequences were associated with specific HLA alleles at a false discovery rate of 0.05. In this cohort, only TCR beta chains were sequenced, and detectable features were limited by the absence of alpha or paired-chain data. When HLA alleles, especially DR and DQ, strongly co-occurred, attributing TCR associations to individual alleles was difficult. A group of highly shared sequence variants was considered likely to be a technical artifact of the sequencing pipeline. The earlier analysis of about 600 of the donors excluded 15 to 20 rarely observed V segments, including chromosome 9 orphons, because counts were too low. A later analysis reported that several top co-occurrence clusters appeared linked to parvovirus B19, influenza, CMV and Epstein-Barr virus. While some public TCRs were present in many individuals, most TCR sequences turned up only very rarely across donors. The classifier was reported to diagnose cytomegalovirus status with high specificity and sensitivity in both the original cohort and the validation cohort. The study listed 164 TCR beta chains as associated with cytomegalovirus. In a later analysis, most CMV-associated TCR beta chains were found to appear HLA-restricted, with HLA associations seemingly driven largely by CMV exposure. CMV serostatus was the only immune exposure information available for the cohort. HLA typing was unavailable for some donors at each locus, so association tests used only the typed subset. In a later analysis, HLA-associated TCR beta chains showed more clonal expansion and lower generation probabilities than non-associated chains that were equally common. The authors suggested that the approach could potentially be extended to other disease states and immunological phenotypes. Correlated functional status among segregating V segments might be attributable to linkage disequilibrium, but an unknown experimental factor could not be ruled out. V-gene and J-gene trimming of TCR beta chains was associated with a missense DCLRE1C variant in a later genetic analysis, and the association was replicated in an independent cohort. A few of the identified cytomegalovirus-associated TCR beta chains were confirmed in vitro to be specific for cytomegalovirus antigens. An earlier analysis of approximately 500 of the donors showed that most TCR beta V segments appeared in productive rearrangements either about 87% or about 30% of the time, which broadly matched IMGT annotations. A further reported finding was that TCR beta sequences accurately predicted the HLA-A and HLA-B alleles for most subjects in the first cohort. Roughly uniform sequencing depth across donors was assumed in presence/absence analyses, although this assumption may not hold. In a later analysis, TCR association rates were found to vary across HLA loci, with the most associated TCRs seen for DRB1 alleles and the fewest for HLA-C alleles. A later genetic analysis reported fewer N-insertions in productive TCRs among donors in an Asian-associated ancestry cluster than the roughly 670-donor mean.

The library was built by means of the immunoSEQ multiplex PCR assay. A mixture of 60 forward primers for TCR Vbeta segments and 13 reverse primers for TCR Jbeta segments was used in the multiplex PCR. The CDR3 region of rearranged TCR beta genes was amplified from genomic DNA with a multiplex PCR assay. The Illumina HiSeq System was used to sequence the amplified TCR beta libraries as 87-base-pair reads. Per the authors' processing: A later analysis tallied roughly 76 million unique TCR beta chains across the 610 or so repertoires, and about 12 million of those chains were shared by two or more donors. Raw reads were error-corrected and collapsed into unique sequences by a nearest-neighbor algorithm in which closely related sequences were merged to remove PCR and sequencing errors. CDR3 sequences were aligned to IMGT reference sequences to assign V, D and J gene segments. For a sequence to be retained, a match of at least six nucleotides to both a V gene segment and a J gene segment was required. A rearrangement counted as productive if the CDR3 had no stop codons and remained in frame with V and J, and every other rearrangement counted as non-productive. CDR3 was defined by IMGT convention, running from the second conserved V-encoded cysteine to the conserved J-encoded phenylalanine. The earlier analysis of about 590 of the donors excluded sequences that lacked an unambiguous match to a single V gene segment. An earlier analysis of roughly 590 of the donors called V segments functional above 56.7% productive rearrangements and segregating when the between-donor standard deviation exceeded 5%. To diagnose cytomegalovirus status from the catalog of TCR beta chain sequences, a statistical classification framework was built. A later analysis assigned V and J genes by comparing TCR nucleotide sequences with IMGT/GENE-DB human TR gene sequences. A later analysis assigned CDR3 sequences and most-parsimonious VDJ recombination scenarios with the TCRdist pipeline. In a later analysis, each TCR beta chain was defined by its CDR3 amino acid sequence together with its V-gene family, and reads lacking a unique V-gene family were excluded. In a later analysis, around 650 highly shared, low-generation-probability nucleotide sequences were removed to address suspected cross-contamination and a sequencing artifact. A later analysis calculated a clonal expansion index for each public chain from normalized within-repertoire ranks of inferred template counts. Generation probabilities in a later analysis came from a VDJ recombination model fitted to out-of-frame rearrangements, and those results were checked against IGoR. In a later analysis, hypergeometric tests were used to score TCR-TCR, TCR-HLA and TCR-CMV co-occurrence, with a repertoire-size bias correction applied to TCR pairs. False discovery rates were estimated in a later analysis by permuting HLA or CMV assignments 20 times. A later analysis grouped co-occurring TCRs with DBSCAN, adding TCRdist sequence similarity when clustering within HLA-allele-positive subsets. For co-occurrence clustering, repertoires with fewer than 30,000 or more than 120,000 public chains were excluded, along with roughly 5 repertoires with anomalous nucleotide sharing. This immuneACCESS table, as held by TCRdb, lists in-frame sequences with V and J called but not all clones. Of the missing ones, under half trace to an unresolved V gene in checked studies; the others have no known cause. The V and J calls and the clone size are those of that table, but D and trimming were determined from the DNA. In all, the sample holds about 180,000 clones, and approximately 73% of those were seen once. Of the sample, 2% to 3% is held by the ten largest clones.

The cohort was made up of about 610 healthy bone marrow donors. All cohort members were sampled while nominally healthy, although unrecorded immune exposures were likely present. The donor was CMV seropositive and was included in the group of 300 or so seropositive cohort members. Every donor gave a peripheral blood sample, and the peripheral blood mononuclear cells from that sample were used for TCR beta sequencing. Genomic DNA extraction from the blood cell samples was performed with the Qiagen DNeasy Blood Extraction Kit. Input material: PBMCs. This TCR came from a woman aged 25 to 39 in good health and CMV-seropositive.

The sequence in DNA is TGTGCCAGCAGCGTAGCTGCGGTGGGTAGCTCTGGAAACACCATATATTTT. The encoded protein is CASSVAAVGSSGNTIYF. In this chain, TRBV9 is recombined with TRBJ1-3; confidence is insufficient to name the D gene. Trimming takes 0 bases from V and 0 bases from J, and the germline ends sit 13 bases apart. For CDR1 and CDR2, the germline V gene lists SGDLS and YYNGEE. From the cysteine up to the phenylalanine, the CDR3 has a length of 17 residues. Only the CDR3 part of the read is kept: 51 bases, read in frame from the first base.